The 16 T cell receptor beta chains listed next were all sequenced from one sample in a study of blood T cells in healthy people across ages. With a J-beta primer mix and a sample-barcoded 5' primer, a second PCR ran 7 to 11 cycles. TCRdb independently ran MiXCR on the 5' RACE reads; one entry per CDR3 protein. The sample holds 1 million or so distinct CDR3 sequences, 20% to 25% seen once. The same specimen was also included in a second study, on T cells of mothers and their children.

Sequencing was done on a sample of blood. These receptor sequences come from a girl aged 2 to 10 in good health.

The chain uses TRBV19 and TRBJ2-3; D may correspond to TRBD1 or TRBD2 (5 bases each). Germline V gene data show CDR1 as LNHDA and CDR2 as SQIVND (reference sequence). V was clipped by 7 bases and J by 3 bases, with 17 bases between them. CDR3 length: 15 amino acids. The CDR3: CASNDGALITDTQYF. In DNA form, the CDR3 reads TGTGCCAGTAATGACGGGGCGCTTATAACAGATACGCAGTATTTT.

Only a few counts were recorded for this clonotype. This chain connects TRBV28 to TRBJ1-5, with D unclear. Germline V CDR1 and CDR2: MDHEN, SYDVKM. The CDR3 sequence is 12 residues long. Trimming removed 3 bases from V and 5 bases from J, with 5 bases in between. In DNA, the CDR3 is TGTGCCAGCAGTTTTTCGGATCAGCCCCAGCATTTT. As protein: CASSFSDQPQHF.

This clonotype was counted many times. The CDR3 sequence: CASSPTSGGADEQFF. In DNA, the CDR3 is TGTGCCAGCAGCCCGACTAGCGGGGGGGCCGATGAGCAGTTCTTC. This sequence joins TRBV7-3 and TRBJ2-1; 14 bases are a match to TRBD2. CDR1 SGHTA and CDR2 FQGTGA come from the germline V gene. The CDR3 consists of 15 residues. The ends lost 5 bases at V and 8 bases at J; junction bases unmatched: 5.

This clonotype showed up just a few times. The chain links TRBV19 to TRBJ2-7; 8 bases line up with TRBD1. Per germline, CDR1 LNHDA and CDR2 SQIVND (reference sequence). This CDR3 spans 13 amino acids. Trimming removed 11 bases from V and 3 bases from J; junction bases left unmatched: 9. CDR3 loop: CAGQGAPFYEQYF. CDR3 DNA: TGTGCCGGCCAGGGGGCTCCCTTCTACGAGCAGTACTTC.

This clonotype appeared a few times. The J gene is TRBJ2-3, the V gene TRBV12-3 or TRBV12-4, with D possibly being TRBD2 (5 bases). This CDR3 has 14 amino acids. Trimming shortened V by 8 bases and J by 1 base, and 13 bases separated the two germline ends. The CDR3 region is CASGGVEGTDTQYF. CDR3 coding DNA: TGTGCCAGCGGTGGGGTGGAGGGCACAGATACGCAGTATTTT.

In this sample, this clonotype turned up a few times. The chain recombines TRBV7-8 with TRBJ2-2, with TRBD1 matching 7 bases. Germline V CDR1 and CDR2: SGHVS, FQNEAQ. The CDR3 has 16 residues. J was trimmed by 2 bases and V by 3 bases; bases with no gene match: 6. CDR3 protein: CASSFLGTENTGELFF. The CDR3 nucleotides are TGTGCCAGCAGCTTCCTCGGGACAGAAAACACCGGGGAGCTGTTTTTT.

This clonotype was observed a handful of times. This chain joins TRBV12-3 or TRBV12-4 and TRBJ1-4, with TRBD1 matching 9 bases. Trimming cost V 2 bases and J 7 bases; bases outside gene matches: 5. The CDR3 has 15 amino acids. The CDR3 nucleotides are TGTGCCAGCAGTTTATTAGGGACAGGGTTTGAAAAACTGTTTTTT. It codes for CASSLLGTGFEKLFF.

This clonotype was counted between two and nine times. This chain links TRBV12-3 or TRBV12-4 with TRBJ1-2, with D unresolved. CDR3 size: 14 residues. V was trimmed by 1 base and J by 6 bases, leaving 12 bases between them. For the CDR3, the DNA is TGTGCCAGCAGTTTAGGCGGGCATGGGCATGGCTACACCTTC. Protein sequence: CASSLGGHGHGYTF.

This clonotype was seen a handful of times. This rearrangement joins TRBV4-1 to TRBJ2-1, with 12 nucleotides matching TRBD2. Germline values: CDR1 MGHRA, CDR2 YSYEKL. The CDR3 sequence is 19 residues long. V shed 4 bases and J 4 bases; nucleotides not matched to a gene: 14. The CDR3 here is CASSPGLAGTFQGYNEQFF. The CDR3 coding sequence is TGCGCCAGCAGCCCCGGACTAGCGGGGACGTTCCAAGGGTACAATGAGCAGTTCTTC.

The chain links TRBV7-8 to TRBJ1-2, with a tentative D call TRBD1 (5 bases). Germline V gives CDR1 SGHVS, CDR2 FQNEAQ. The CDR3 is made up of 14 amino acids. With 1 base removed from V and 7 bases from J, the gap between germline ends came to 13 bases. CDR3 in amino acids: CASSLGGGLRGYTF. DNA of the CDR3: TGTGCCAGCAGCTTAGGGGGCGGGCTGCGTGGCTACACCTTC.

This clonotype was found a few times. The CDR3 DNA reads TGTGCCAGCAGCCAAGATCGCACTGGCTACACCTTC. Translating it yields CASSQDRTGYTF. This sequence joins TRBV3-1 and TRBJ1-2; D not certain. V was clipped by 0 bases and J by 7 bases, with 6 bases between them. Germline loops: CDR1 LGHDT, CDR2 YNNKEL (reference sequence). The CDR3 has 12 amino acids.

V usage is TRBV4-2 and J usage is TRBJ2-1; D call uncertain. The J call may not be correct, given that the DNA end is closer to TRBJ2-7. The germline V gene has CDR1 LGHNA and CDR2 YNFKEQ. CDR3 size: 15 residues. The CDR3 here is CASSQGTEDFYEQYF. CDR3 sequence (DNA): TGTGCCAGCAGCCAAGGCACAGAGGATTTCTACGAGCAGTACTTC.

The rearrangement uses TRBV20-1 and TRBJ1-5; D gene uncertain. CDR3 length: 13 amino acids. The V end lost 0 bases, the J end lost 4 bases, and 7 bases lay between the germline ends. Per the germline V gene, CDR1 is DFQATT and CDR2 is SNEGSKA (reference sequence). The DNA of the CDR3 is TGCAGTGCTAGAGATACAAGAAATCAGCCCCAGCATTTT. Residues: CSARDTRNQPQHF.

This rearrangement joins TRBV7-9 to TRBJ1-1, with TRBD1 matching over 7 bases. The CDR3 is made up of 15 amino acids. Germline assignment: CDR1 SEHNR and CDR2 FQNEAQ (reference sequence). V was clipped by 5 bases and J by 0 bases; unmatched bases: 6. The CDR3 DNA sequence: TGTGCCAGCAGCAGTCAGGGGGGCGTGAACACTGAAGCTTTCTTT. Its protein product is CASSSQGGVNTEAFF. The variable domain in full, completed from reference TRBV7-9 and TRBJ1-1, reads DTGVSQNPRHKITKRGQNVTFRCDPISEHNRLYWYRQTLGQGPEFLTYFQNEAQLEKSRLLSDRFSAERPKGSFSTLEIQRTEQGDSAMYLCASSSQGGVNTEAFFGQGTRLTVV.

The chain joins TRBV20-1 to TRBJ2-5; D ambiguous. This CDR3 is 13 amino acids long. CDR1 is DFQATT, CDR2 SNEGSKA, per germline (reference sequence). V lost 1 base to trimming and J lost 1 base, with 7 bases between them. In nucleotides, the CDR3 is TGCAGTGCTAGAGGAGCAGCCCAAGAGACCCAGTACTTC. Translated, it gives CSARGAAQETQYF.

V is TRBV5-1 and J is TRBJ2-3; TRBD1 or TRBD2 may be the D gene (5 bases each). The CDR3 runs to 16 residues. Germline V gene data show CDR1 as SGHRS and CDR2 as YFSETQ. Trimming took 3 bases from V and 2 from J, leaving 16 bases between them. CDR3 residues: CASSYLGGGVTDTQYF. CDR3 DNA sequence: TGCGCCAGCAGCTACCTCGGTGGGGGTGTCACAGATACGCAGTATTTT.